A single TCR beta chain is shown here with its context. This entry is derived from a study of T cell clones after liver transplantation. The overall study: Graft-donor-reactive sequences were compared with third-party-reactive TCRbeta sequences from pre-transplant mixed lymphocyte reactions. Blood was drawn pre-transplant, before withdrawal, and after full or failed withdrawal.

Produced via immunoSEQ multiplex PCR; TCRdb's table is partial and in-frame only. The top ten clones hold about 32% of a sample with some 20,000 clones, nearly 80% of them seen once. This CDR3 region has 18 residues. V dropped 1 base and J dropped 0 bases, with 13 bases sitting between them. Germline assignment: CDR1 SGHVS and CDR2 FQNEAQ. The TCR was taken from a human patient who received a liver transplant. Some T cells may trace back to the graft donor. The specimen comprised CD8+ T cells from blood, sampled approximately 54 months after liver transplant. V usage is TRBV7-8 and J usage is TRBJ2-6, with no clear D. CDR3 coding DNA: TGTGCCAGCAGCTTAGTTCGGGTGGACCCCTCTGGGGCCAACGTCCTGACTTTC. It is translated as CASSLVRVDPSGANVLTF.